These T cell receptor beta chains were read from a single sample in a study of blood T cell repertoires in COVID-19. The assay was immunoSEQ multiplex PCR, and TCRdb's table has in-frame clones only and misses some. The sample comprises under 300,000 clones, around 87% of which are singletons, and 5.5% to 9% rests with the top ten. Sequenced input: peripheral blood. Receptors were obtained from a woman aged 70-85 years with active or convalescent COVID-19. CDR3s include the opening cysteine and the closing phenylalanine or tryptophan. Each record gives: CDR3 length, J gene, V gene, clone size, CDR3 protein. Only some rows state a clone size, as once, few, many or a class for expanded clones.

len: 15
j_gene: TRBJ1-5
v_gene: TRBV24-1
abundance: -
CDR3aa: CATSDERSPNQPQHF

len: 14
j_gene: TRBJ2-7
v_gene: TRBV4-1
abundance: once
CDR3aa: CASSLGAGADEQYF

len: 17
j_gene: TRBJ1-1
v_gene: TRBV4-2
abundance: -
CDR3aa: CASSQAGRGLDRTEAFF

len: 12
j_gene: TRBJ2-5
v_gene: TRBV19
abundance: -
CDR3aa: CASKGGEETQYF

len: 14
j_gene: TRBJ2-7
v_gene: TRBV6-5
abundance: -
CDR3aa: CASERTGASGEQYF

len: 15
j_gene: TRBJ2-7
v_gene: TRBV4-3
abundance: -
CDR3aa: CASSRTTGTTYEQYF

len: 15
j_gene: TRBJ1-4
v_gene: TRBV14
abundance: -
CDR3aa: CASSQLDRYNEKLFF

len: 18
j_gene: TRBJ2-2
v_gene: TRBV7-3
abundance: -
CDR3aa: CASSLNPTGQGSTGELFF

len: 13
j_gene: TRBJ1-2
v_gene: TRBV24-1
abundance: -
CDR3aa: CATSDYGMGGYTF

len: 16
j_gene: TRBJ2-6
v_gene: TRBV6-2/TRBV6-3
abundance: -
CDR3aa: CASSPATGSGANVLTF

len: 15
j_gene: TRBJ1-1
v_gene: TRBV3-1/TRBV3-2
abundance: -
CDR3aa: CASSPNRAGNTEAFF

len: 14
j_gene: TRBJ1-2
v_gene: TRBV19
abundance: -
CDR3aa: CASSNERDSPGYTF

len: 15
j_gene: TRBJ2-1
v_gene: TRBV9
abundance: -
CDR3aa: CASSVRTSSYNEQFF

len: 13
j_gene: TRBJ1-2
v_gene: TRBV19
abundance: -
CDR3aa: CASIRGRSYGYTF

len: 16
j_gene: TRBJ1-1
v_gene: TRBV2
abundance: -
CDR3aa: CASSEAPEQGVQAAFF

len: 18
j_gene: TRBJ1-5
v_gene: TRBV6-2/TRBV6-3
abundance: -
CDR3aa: CASSAAIGDFYSNQPQHF

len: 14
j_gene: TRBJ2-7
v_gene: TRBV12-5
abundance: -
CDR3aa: CASGQLQSSYEQYF

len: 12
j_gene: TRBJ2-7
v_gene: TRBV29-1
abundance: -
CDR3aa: CSGGTGSGEQYF

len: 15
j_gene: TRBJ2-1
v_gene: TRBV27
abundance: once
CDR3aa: CASSRDSLPYNEQFF

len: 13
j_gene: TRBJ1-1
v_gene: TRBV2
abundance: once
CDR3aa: CASINLIGQGAFF

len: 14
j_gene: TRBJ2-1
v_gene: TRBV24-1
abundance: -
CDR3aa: CATSDEPIRNEQFF

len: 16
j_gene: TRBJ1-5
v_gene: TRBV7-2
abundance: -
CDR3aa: CASSENRGIGNQPQHF